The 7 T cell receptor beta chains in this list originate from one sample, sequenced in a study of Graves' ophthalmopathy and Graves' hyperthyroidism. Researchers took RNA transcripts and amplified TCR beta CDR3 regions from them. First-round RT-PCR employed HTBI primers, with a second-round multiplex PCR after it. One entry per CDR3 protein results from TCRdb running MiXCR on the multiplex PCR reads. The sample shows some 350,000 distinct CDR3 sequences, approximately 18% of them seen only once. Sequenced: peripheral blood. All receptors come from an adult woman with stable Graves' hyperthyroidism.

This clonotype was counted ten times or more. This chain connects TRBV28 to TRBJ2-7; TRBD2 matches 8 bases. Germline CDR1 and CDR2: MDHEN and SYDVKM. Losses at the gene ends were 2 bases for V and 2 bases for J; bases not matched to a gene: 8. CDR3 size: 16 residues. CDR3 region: CASSLPLSGGTYEQYF. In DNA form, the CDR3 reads TGTGCCAGCAGTTTACCACTAAGCGGGGGTACCTACGAGCAGTACTTC.

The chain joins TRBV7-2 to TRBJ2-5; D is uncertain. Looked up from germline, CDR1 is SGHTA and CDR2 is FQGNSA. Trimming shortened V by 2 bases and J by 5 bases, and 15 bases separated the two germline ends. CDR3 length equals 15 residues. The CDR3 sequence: CASSLLGRVRETQYF. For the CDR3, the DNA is TGTGCCAGCAGCTTATTAGGCCGAGTTAGGGAGACCCAGTACTTC.

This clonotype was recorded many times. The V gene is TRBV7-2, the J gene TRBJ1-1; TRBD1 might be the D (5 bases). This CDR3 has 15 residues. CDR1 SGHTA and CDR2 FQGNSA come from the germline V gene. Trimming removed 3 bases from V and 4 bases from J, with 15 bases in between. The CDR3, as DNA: TGTGCCAGCAGCTTCAGGGCTTATTCATCCACTGAAGCTTTCTTT. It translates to CASSFRAYSSTEAFF.

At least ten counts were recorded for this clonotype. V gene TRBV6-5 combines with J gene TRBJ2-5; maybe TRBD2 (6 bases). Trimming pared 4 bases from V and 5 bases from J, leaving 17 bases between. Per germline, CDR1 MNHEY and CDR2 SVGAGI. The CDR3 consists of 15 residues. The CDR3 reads CASSSRDSNMETQYF. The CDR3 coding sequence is TGTGCCAGCAGTTCCCGGGACTCCAATATGGAGACCCAGTACTTC.

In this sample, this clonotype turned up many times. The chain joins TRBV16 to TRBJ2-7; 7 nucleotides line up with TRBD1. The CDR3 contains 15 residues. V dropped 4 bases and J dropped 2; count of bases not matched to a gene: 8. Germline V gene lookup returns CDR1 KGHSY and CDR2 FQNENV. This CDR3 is CASSPKDRDTYEQYF. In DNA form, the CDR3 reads TGTGCCAGCAGCCCGAAAGACAGGGATACCTACGAGCAGTACTTC.

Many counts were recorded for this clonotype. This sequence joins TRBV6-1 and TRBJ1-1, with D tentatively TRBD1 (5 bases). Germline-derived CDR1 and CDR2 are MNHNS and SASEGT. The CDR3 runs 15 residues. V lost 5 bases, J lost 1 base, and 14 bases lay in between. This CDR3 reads CASSTIRRGNTEAFF. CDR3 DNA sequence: TGTGCCAGCAGTACAATAAGAAGGGGGAACACTGAAGCTTTCTTT.

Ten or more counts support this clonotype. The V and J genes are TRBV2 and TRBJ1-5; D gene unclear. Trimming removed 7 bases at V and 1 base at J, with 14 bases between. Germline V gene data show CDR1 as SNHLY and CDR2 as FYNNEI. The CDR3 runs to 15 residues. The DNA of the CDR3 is TGTGCCAGCATCGCCGATGGTTACAGCAATCAGCCCCAGCATTTT. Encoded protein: CASIADGYSNQPQHF. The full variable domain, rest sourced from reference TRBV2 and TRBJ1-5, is EPEVTQTPSHQVTQMGQEVILRCVPISNHLYFYWYRQILGQKVEFLVSFYNNEISEKSEIFDDQFSVERPDGSNFTLKIRSTKLEDSAMYFCASIADGYSNQPQHFGDGTRLSIL.